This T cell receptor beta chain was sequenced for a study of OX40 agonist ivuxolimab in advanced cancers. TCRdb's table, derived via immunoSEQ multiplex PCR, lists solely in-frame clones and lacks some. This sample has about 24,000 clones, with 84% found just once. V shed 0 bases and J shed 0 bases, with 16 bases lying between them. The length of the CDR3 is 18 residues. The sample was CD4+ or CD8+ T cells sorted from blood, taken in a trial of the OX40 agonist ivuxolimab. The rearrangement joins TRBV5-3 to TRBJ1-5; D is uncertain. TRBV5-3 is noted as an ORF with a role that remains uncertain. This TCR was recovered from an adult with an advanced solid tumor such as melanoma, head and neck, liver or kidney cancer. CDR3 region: CARSLVGRDISSNQPQHF. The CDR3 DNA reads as TGTGCCAGAAGCTTGGTTGGACGGGATATCAGTAGCAATCAGCCCCAGCATTTT.